This T cell receptor (beta chain) was observed in a study of tumor-infiltrating lymphocytes in primary liver carcinoma. Germline DNA was extracted too, while blood RNA derived from unsorted whole blood. None of the patients had received treatment, and all had chronic HBV infection. Before any surgery took place, 3 to 5 milliliters of peripheral blood were collected. This clonotype was seen a handful of times. The antigen remains undetermined. General study results and limits: Less overlap was seen in tumor-adjacent and tumor-blood pairs than in tumor region pairs. The study used bulk unsorted samples and so did not compare CD4+ and CD8+ repertoires.

Using a constant-region primer together with ProtoScript II reverse transcriptase, TCR beta cDNA was made from approximately 500 ng of total RNA. Construction of TCR beta libraries relied on three successive nested multiplex PCR rounds employing slightly modified ARM-PCR. The first two PCR rounds, approximately 10 cycles each, used TRBV1-TRBV30 forward primers and a C-beta reverse primer. TCRdb re-derived calls from the multiplex PCR reads in MiXCR, one entry per CDR3 protein. The repertoire holds more than 150,000 distinct CDR3 sequences, 50% to 75% seen once, with around three quarters in the top ten. V trimming: 5 bases; J trimming: 4 bases; junction bases outside the gene matches: 5. Germline V gene lookup returns CDR1 PRHDT and CDR2 FYEKMQ (reference sequence). The length of the CDR3 is 15 residues.

V gene TRBV13 combines with J gene TRBJ2-1; 10 nucleotides agree with TRBD2. What was sequenced was peripheral blood. The receptor was isolated from a man in his forties with primary liver carcinoma and hepatitis B virus infection. The CDR3 DNA follows: TGTGCCAGCAGCCCAAGGACTAGCGGTTACAATGAGCAGTTCTTC. Protein product: CASSPRTSGYNEQFF.